This T cell receptor (beta chain) was sequenced during a study of blood T cell repertoires in COVID-19. Study in general: Italy, Spain and the United States were the sources of the convalescent and acute COVID-19 samples.

A single count supports this clone. Per the original data handling: Estimates of nucleated cell counts were drawn from the amplification of reference gene primers. Produced via immunoSEQ multiplex PCR; TCRdb's table is partial and in-frame only. The DNA gave D and trimming, while V, J and clone size come from that table. The sample contains about 260,000 clones, 84% of which appear only once. The sample consisted of peripheral blood. This clonotype was sampled from a middle-aged woman who had recovered from COVID-19.

CDR3 sequence (DNA): TGTGCCAGCAGCTCCCCGACAACAGATACGCAGTATTTT. Amino acid sequence: CASSSPTTDTQYF. J is TRBJ2-3 and V is TRBV7-9; unclear D gene. The germline V gene has CDR1 SEHNR and CDR2 FQNEAQ (reference sequence). Trimming stripped 4 bases from V and 3 bases from J, with 8 bases between. The CDR3 has 13 amino acids.